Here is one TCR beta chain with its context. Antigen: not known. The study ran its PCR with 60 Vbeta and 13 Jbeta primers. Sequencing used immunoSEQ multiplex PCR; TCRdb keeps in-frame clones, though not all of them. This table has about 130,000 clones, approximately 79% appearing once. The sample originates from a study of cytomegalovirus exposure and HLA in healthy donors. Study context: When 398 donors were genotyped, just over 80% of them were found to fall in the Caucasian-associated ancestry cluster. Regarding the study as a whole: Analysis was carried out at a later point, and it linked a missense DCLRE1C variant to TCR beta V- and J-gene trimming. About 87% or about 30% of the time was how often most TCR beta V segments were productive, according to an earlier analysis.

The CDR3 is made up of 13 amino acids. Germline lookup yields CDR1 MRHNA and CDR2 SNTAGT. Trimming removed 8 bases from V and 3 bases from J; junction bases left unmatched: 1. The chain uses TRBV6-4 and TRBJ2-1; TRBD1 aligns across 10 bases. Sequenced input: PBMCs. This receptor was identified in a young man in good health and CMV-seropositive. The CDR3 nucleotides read TGTGCCAGCGGGACAGGGGACTACAATGAGCAGTTCTTC. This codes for CASGTGDYNEQFF.